This TCR beta chain was sequenced for a study of T-cell reconstitution after alpha-beta-depleted transplantation in children. This clonotype was found a few times. The TCRbeta library incorporated unique molecular identifiers. TCRdb ran MiXCR on the PCR reads and lists one entry per CDR3 protein. This sample has 400,000 to 500,000 distinct CDR3 sequences; roughly a tenth occur once, and the top ten carry nearly 5.5%. This sequence originates from a human donor who donated a stem cell graft to a child with acute myeloid leukemia. The sample here was PBMCs from the stem cell graft donor, taken from the stem cell graft.

CDR3 coding DNA: TGTGCCAGCAGCGGAAGACTAGCGGGAGTTCGGGAGACCCAGTACTTC. Amino acid sequence: CASSGRLAGVRETQYF. The chain has TRBV9 and TRBJ2-5, with TRBD2 identical over 12 bases. The CDR3 loop spans 16 amino acids. V lost 3 bases, J lost 5 bases, and 8 bases stayed unmatched. Germline V gene data show CDR1 as SGDLS and CDR2 as YYNGEE.